This T cell receptor (beta chain) was found in a study of blood T cell repertoires in COVID-19. Germline CDR1 and CDR2: SGHRS and YFSETQ. With 4 bases clipped from V and 1 base from J, the junction kept 3 bases outside the gene matches. The CDR3 runs to 16 residues. The data were produced by immunoSEQ multiplex PCR, yet TCRdb's version contains in-frame clones alone and is incomplete. Among 45,000 or so clones listed, roughly 83% were seen once. The sample was peripheral blood. V and J are TRBV5-1 and TRBJ2-3; 13 bases line up with TRBD2. The TCR comes from an older woman with acute or convalescent COVID-19. The CDR3 here is CASSPGLAGGTDTQYF. The CDR3 DNA reads TGCGCCAGCAGCCCCGGACTAGCGGGGGGCACAGATACGCAGTATTTT.